Included here is one T cell receptor beta chain sequence, with context. This entry comes from a study of T cell responses to AZD1222 COVID-19 vaccine. Unmatched junction bases numbered 12, after V lost 5 bases and J lost 3 bases. The germline CDR1 and CDR2 sequences are MGHRA and YSYEKL. There are 17 residues in the CDR3. Method: immunoSEQ multiplex PCR; TCRdb's copy keeps in-frame clones and lacks some. Of tens of thousands of clones detected, 85% to 90% appear once; the ten largest clones hold over 7.5%. Sequenced here: peripheral blood, sampled on day 0 of AZD1222 vaccination. The origin of this receptor is an adult in good health. The chain joins TRBV4-1 to TRBJ2-1, with 8 positions matching TRBD2. As DNA, the CDR3 is TGCGCCAGCAGCATTCTTCCGGGACTAGGAATCTACAATGAGCAGTTCTTC. Amino acid sequence: CASSILPGLGIYNEQFF.